The present TCR beta chain was sequenced within a study of blood T cell repertoires in COVID-19. The count of this clone is one. This CDR3 is built from 13 residues. V was shortened by 6 bases and J by 5 bases, with 13 bases between the two germline ends. Profiling relied on immunoSEQ multiplex PCR, and the TCRdb table lists in-frame clones only, not all of them. This repertoire shows around 110,000 clones, approximately 88% found once; its top ten account for about 4%. Sequenced material: peripheral blood. The TCR sequence derives from a human donor in a cohort sampled during active COVID-19. The chain has TRBV12-3 or TRBV12-4 and TRBJ2-5; maybe TRBD1 (6 bases). The CDR3 region has the DNA TGTGCCAGCAGCCAGGGGCGTCATGAGACCCAGTACTTC. This codes for CASSQGRHETQYF.